Given below is one T cell receptor (beta chain) in context. What it recognizes is unknown. The data stem from a study of CD8 T cells in ankylosing spondylitis. The study, taken as a whole, reports: Relatively rare in peripheral blood, disease-linked clones were also CD8+. Characteristic of ankylosing spondylitis blood, it appeared, was a TCR beta motif comprising about eight highly homologous variants. According to the report, clones linked to the disease were significantly enriched in matched synovial fluid samples taken from ankylosing spondylitis patients.

5'-RACE, quantitative and with molecular barcodes, yielded the TCR beta libraries. Using its own MiXCR run on the 5' RACE reads, TCRdb lists one record per CDR3 protein. Of about 450,000 distinct CDR3 sequences in the sample, roughly 26% were seen once. Sequencing was performed on blood, either unsorted or a sorted T cell fraction (not recorded which). The TCR was taken from a male donor with ankylosing spondylitis.

The CDR3 spells CASSQDYVPVGVTDTQYF. The CDR3 DNA sequence: TGTGCCAGCAGCCAAGATTATGTCCCCGTTGGAGTCACAGATACGCAGTATTTT. This chain uses TRBV14 with TRBJ2-3, with D hard to call. Germline V gene data show CDR1 as SGHDN and CDR2 as FVKESK. Trimming cost V 0 bases and J 2 bases, with 18 bases left between them. This CDR3 region has 18 residues.